These 18 T cell receptor beta chains originate from one sample sequenced in a study of T cell repertoires in cytomegalovirus infection (dated by TCRdb to between 2019 and 2020). The meaning of the sample's treatment or condition label: in vitro stimulation with specific CMV peptide epitopes to enrich CMV-specific T cells. These receptors have no known antigen. TCRdb shows the sequencer as Illumina HiSeq 1500. TCRdb itself trimmed the public reads at Q25 with fastp, ran MiXCR and retained productive beta chains. All rows with the same CDR3 protein become a single entry with the most common DNA and genes. Within this sample are roughly 920,000 distinct CDR3 sequences, with less than 40% of them counted one time only. The ten largest clones take up about 14% of the sample. The specimen comprised cultured CD8+ T cells from PBMCs, sampled from culture after CMV antigen stimulation. These receptors were collected from a human donor in good health (CMV status not recorded). Some clones in this sample may be carry-over from other donors' samples.

The chain couples TRBV24-1 to TRBJ2-1; TRBD2 aligns across 7 bases. J was trimmed by 4 bases and V by 9 bases; bases with no gene match: 5. Germline CDR1 KGHDR, CDR2 SFDVKD. CDR3 size: 13 residues. The CDR3, as DNA: TGTGCCACCGCTAGCGGAGTTTACAATGAGCAGTTCTTC. This sequence encodes CATASGVYNEQFF.

This clonotype was seen repeatedly, ten times or more. The chain combines TRBV4-1 with TRBJ2-7; 9 positions agree with TRBD2. The germline CDR1 and CDR2 sequences are MGHRA and YSYEKL. Trimming at V came to 3 bases and at J to 3 bases, leaving 21 bases not matched to a gene. CDR3 size: 20 residues. The CDR3 nucleotides read TGCGCCAGCAGCCAGGATCCTAGGGGGATGAGCGGGGGGATACTCTACGAGCAGTACTTC. Residues: CASSQDPRGMSGGILYEQYF.

This clonotype was recorded a few times. V gene TRBV12-5 combines with J gene TRBJ1-1, with 11 bases fitting TRBD1. The germline gives CDR1 LGHNT, CDR2 FRNRAP. V was clipped by 4 bases and J by 2 bases; unmatched bases: 12. This CDR3 has 18 residues. The CDR3 sequence is CASGWPVGRTGGNTEAFF. In DNA, the CDR3 is TGTGCTAGTGGTTGGCCCGTAGGGCGGACAGGGGGCAACACTGAAGCTTTCTTT.

This clonotype was counted only a few times. The chain has TRBV7-9 and TRBJ1-1, with D tentatively TRBD1 (6 bases). Germline lookup yields CDR1 SEHNR and CDR2 FQNEAQ (reference sequence). The CDR3 consists of 13 residues. V lost 6 bases and J lost 4, with 12 bases in between. The CDR3 DNA reads as TGTGCCAGCAGGTCCAGGGGAGCCACTGAAGCTTTCTTT. It specifies CASRSRGATEAFF.

The chain carries TRBV7-8 and TRBJ2-5; D gene unclear. The CDR3 spans 13 residues. The V gene lost 6 bases and the J gene lost 2 bases, with 10 bases spanning the gap. Germline CDR1 SGHVS, CDR2 FQNEAQ. The DNA for the CDR3 is TGTGCCAGCAGGCCTCGGGTACAAGAGACCCAGTACTTC. Its protein is CASRPRVQETQYF.

The chain is built from TRBV7-6 and TRBJ1-1; 8 bases align to TRBD1. Germline V gene lookup returns CDR1 SGHVS and CDR2 FNYEAQ. Germline trimming cut 8 bases from V and 11 bases from J; bases unmatched to any gene: 10. The CDR3 is 12 residues long. This CDR3 is CASGWTGRGAFF. CDR3 nucleotide sequence: TGTGCCAGCGGCTGGACAGGGCGGGGGGCTTTCTTT.

A remark on this clonotype: One base away lies a much larger clone, so this may be a sequencing read error. V is TRBV4-1 and J is TRBJ1-5; D is uncertain. Trimming cost V 0 bases and J 1 base, with 7 bases left between them. The CDR3 length is 15 residues. Germline-derived CDR1 and CDR2 are MGHRA and YSYEKL. The CDR3 nucleotides read TGCGCCAGCAGCCAAGATGTGGGGAGCAATCAGCCCCAGCATTTT. This encodes CASSQDVGSNQPQHF.

This clonotype was counted between two and nine times. This chain joins TRBV7-6 and TRBJ1-2; D is ambiguous. There are 13 residues in the CDR3. Germline V CDR1 and CDR2: SGHVS, FNYEAQ. Trimming removed 4 bases from V and 10 bases from J, with 16 bases in between. CDR3 DNA sequence: TGTGCCAGCAGCTCTCCCTACGGGCGGGACTACACCTTC. Translated: CASSSPYGRDYTF.

This clonotype was found many times. The chain is built from TRBV7-9 and TRBJ2-7, with D maybe TRBD2 (6 bases). Germline-derived CDR1 and CDR2 are SEHNR and FQNEAQ (reference sequence). CDR3 length equals 15 residues. Trimming removed 1 base from V and 3 bases from J, with 13 bases in between. In DNA, the CDR3 is TGTGCCAGCAGCTTAGTGGGGGACTCAAACTACGAGCAGTACTTC. Its protein product is CASSLVGDSNYEQYF.

This clonotype was seen a handful of times. The chain joins TRBV18 to TRBJ1-2, with 9 bases identical to TRBD1. From germline, CDR1 is KGHSH and CDR2 LQKENI. V shed 2 bases, J shed 3 bases, and the junction held 4 bases outside the gene matches. The CDR3 is 15 residues long. CDR3 in DNA: TGTGCCAGCTCACCAACCCGGGACAGGGACTATGGCTACACCTTC. Translating it yields CASSPTRDRDYGYTF.

The chain recombines TRBV6-1 with TRBJ2-4; 7 bases align to TRBD1. The V segment lost 3 bases and the J segment 11 bases; nucleotides outside the gene matches: 10. The CDR3 runs 14 residues. Per germline, CDR1 MNHNS and CDR2 SASEGT. The CDR3 here is CASSDLTGDQVQYF. The DNA for the CDR3 is TGTGCCAGCAGTGACTTAACAGGGGATCAGGTTCAGTACTTC.

The rearrangement uses TRBV12-3 or TRBV12-4 and TRBJ2-1, with 12 bases aligning to TRBD2. V lost 4 bases, J lost 4 bases, and 5 bases stayed unmatched. The CDR3 loop spans 16 amino acids. CDR3 sequence (DNA): TGTGCCAGCAGTTCCACTAGCGGGGGGCCTTACAATGAGCAGTTCTTC. Translation: CASSSTSGGPYNEQFF.

V and J are TRBV28 and TRBJ1-5; a possible D gene is TRBD1 (5 bases). V was cut by 5 bases and J by 1 base, with 21 bases left in between. Germline V gives CDR1 MDHEN, CDR2 SYDVKM. This CDR3 is 18 amino acids long. The CDR3 spells CASSPTPAGTGSNQPQHF. CDR3 nucleotide sequence: TGTGCCAGCAGTCCGACTCCAGCCGGGACGGGGAGCAATCAGCCCCAGCATTTT.

This clonotype was recorded at least ten times. This chain uses TRBV7-6 with TRBJ1-4, with a tentative D call TRBD1 (5 bases). V lost 5 bases and J 12 bases, leaving 16 bases between the germline ends. From germline, CDR1 is SGHVS and CDR2 FNYEAQ. The CDR3 length is 13 residues. In nucleotides, the CDR3 is TGTGCCAGCAGCCCAGGGAACAGGAAAGAACTGTTTTTT. Protein sequence: CASSPGNRKELFF.

V is TRBV27 and J is TRBJ2-4; D ambiguous. The length of the CDR3 is 16 residues. CDR1 and CDR2 from the germline V gene are MNHEY and SMNVEV (reference sequence). V was trimmed by 2 bases and J by 2 bases, leaving 13 bases between them. The CDR3 DNA reads TGTGCCAGCAGTTTACACGACCCCGGGTCCAAAAACATTCAGTACTTC. Its translation is CASSLHDPGSKNIQYF.

The chain links TRBV6-1 to TRBJ2-2; TRBD1 agrees at 11 bases. CDR3 length equals 16 residues. CDR1 and CDR2 from the germline V gene are MNHNS and SASEGT. With 6 bases clipped from V and 3 bases from J, the junction kept 6 bases outside the gene matches. This CDR3 is CASRQPGQGDTGELFF. The CDR3 DNA reads TGTGCCAGCAGACAGCCGGGACAGGGGGACACCGGGGAGCTGTTTTTT.

V and J are TRBV5-4 and TRBJ1-2; TRBD1 agrees at 12 bases. In germline, CDR1 is SGHNT, CDR2 YYREEE (reference sequence). The CDR3 is made up of 16 amino acids. The V gene end was trimmed by 4 bases and the J gene end by 1 base; junction bases not matched to a gene: 5. In nucleotides, the CDR3 is TGTGCCAGCAGCGGGGACAGGGGGCAAGATAACTATGGCTACACCTTC. This encodes CASSGDRGQDNYGYTF.

V and J are TRBV3-1 and TRBJ2-2, with D maybe TRBD1 (6 bases). The V and J ends lost 0 bases and 2 bases respectively, with 13 bases between them. The CDR3 spans 17 residues. Germline CDR1 reads LGHDT; CDR2 reads YNNKEL (reference sequence). The CDR3 is CASSQDLGQLNTGELFF. The CDR3 DNA follows: TGTGCCAGCAGCCAAGATCTAGGACAGCTAAACACCGGGGAGCTGTTTTTT.